The rows below give T cell receptor beta chains drawn from one sample of a study of control samples from healthy donors and cancer patients. Produced via immunoSEQ multiplex PCR; TCRdb's table is partial and in-frame only. The table records approximately 120,000 clones, roughly 92% of them present only once. The specimen was PBMCs. All receptors come from a man older than 75 with head and neck cancer. CDR3s include the opening cysteine and the closing phenylalanine or tryptophan. The D gene is left open where the match is weak. Rows give clone size only sometimes, using once, few, many, or a class for an expanded clone.

CDR3 DNA: TGTGCCAGCAACGAGCAGGGTAAACCTGGAAACACCATATATTTT; CDR3 protein: CASNEQGKPGNTIYF; D gene: -; J gene: TRBJ1-3; clone size: once; V gene: TRBV28
CDR3 DNA: TGTGCCAGCAGCTCCGGGACGATCAATCAGCCCCAGCATTTT; CDR3 protein: CASSSGTINQPQHF; D gene: -; J gene: TRBJ1-5; clone size: -; V gene: TRBV5-6
CDR3 DNA: TGTGCCAGCGGCCAGCCCTCTCGATCGTTCACTGAAGCTTTCTTT; CDR3 protein: CASGQPSRSFTEAFF; D gene: -; J gene: TRBJ1-1; clone size: -; V gene: TRBV3-1/TRBV3-2
CDR3 DNA: TGTGCCAGTAGTAGCCTGGGACAGGGGGACAAAAACATTCAGTACTTC; CDR3 protein: CASSSLGQGDKNIQYF; D gene: TRBD1; J gene: TRBJ2-4; clone size: -; V gene: TRBV19
CDR3 DNA: TGTGCCAGCAGCTTGGCACAGGTAGAGCAGTTCTTC; CDR3 protein: CASSLAQVEQFF; D gene: -; J gene: TRBJ2-1; clone size: -; V gene: TRBV5-6
CDR3 DNA: TGTGCCTGGAGCTCTAAGGACTGGAACACTGAAGCTTTCTTT; CDR3 protein: CAWSSKDWNTEAFF; D gene: -; J gene: TRBJ1-1; clone size: -; V gene: TRBV30
CDR3 DNA: TGCGCCAGCACTCATCCTGCCGGGCCCTACGAGCAGTACTTC; CDR3 protein: CASTHPAGPYEQYF; D gene: -; J gene: TRBJ2-7; clone size: -; V gene: TRBV5-1
CDR3 DNA: TGCGCCAGCAGCTTGAAACTGGTAGCGGGATCGGGGGAGACCCAGTACTTC; CDR3 protein: CASSLKLVAGSGETQYF; D gene: TRBD2; J gene: TRBJ2-5; clone size: -; V gene: TRBV5-1
CDR3 DNA: TGTGCCAGTAGTATGGCCGGGACAGATTATTCACCCCTCCACTTT; CDR3 protein: CASSMAGTDYSPLHF; D gene: TRBD1; J gene: TRBJ1-6; clone size: -; V gene: TRBV19
CDR3 DNA: TGTGCCAGCAGCCAAGGACCCGCCCCCCAAGAGACCCAGTACTTC; CDR3 protein: CASSQGPAPQETQYF; D gene: -; J gene: TRBJ2-5; clone size: -; V gene: TRBV3-1/TRBV3-2
CDR3 DNA: TGTGCCAGCAGCGAAGGACCAGGGGTCGAGCAGTACTTC; CDR3 protein: CASSEGPGVEQYF; D gene: -; J gene: TRBJ2-7; clone size: -; V gene: TRBV7-2
CDR3 DNA: TGTGCCAGCAGCTTGGTTTACGGGAGCTCTGGAAACACCATATATTTT; CDR3 protein: CASSLVYGSSGNTIYF; D gene: -; J gene: TRBJ1-3; clone size: -; V gene: TRBV5-6
CDR3 DNA: TGTGCCAGTAGTATGGCCCCCCGGTCGACGAACACTGAAGCTTTCTTT; CDR3 protein: CASSMAPRSTNTEAFF; D gene: -; J gene: TRBJ1-1; clone size: -; V gene: TRBV19
CDR3 DNA: TGCGCCAGCAGCCCTCCCACTAGCGGGGGGACAGATACGCAGTATTTT; CDR3 protein: CASSPPTSGGTDTQYF; D gene: TRBD2; J gene: TRBJ2-3; clone size: -; V gene: TRBV5-1
CDR3 DNA: TGTGCCAGCAGCTTAGAAGGAAGGGGGCAAACTGAAGCTTTCTTT; CDR3 protein: CASSLEGRGQTEAFF; D gene: TRBD1; J gene: TRBJ1-1; clone size: -; V gene: TRBV7-2
CDR3 DNA: TGTGCCATCAGTGAGTCAGGTGACACCAATCAGCCCCAGCATTTT; CDR3 protein: CAISESGDTNQPQHF; D gene: -; J gene: TRBJ1-5; clone size: few; V gene: TRBV10-3
CDR3 DNA: TGCGCCAGCAGCACGACTAGCGGGGGTCTGCAGGGGGAGACCCAGTACTTC; CDR3 protein: CASSTTSGGLQGETQYF; D gene: TRBD2; J gene: TRBJ2-5; clone size: -; V gene: TRBV5-1
CDR3 DNA: TGTGCCAGCAGCTTAGGACTAGCGGGGATCTACGAGCAGTACTTC; CDR3 protein: CASSLGLAGIYEQYF; D gene: TRBD2; J gene: TRBJ2-7; clone size: -; V gene: TRBV7-2
CDR3 DNA: TGCGCCAGCAGCCAAGACGTAGCGGGTCCTGCTAGCACAGATACGCAGTATTTT; CDR3 protein: CASSQDVAGPASTDTQYF; D gene: TRBD2; J gene: TRBJ2-3; clone size: -; V gene: TRBV4-1
CDR3 DNA: TGTGCCAGTAGTTATGGTCAGGAATCGAGGGAGCAGTACTTC; CDR3 protein: CASSYGQESREQYF; D gene: -; J gene: TRBJ2-7; clone size: -; V gene: TRBV19
CDR3 DNA: TGTGCCAGTAGTATTAGGAATGAGCAGTTCTTC; CDR3 protein: CASSIRNEQFF; D gene: -; J gene: TRBJ2-1; clone size: -; V gene: TRBV19
CDR3 DNA: TGTGCCAGTAGTATGTGGCTGGGTTCTGGGGCCAACGTCCTGACTTTC; CDR3 protein: CASSMWLGSGANVLTF; D gene: -; J gene: TRBJ2-6; clone size: -; V gene: TRBV19
CDR3 DNA: TGTGCCAGCAGCCAGACTAGCGGGAGTGGGAACGAGCAGTACTTC; CDR3 protein: CASSQTSGSGNEQYF; D gene: TRBD2; J gene: TRBJ2-7; clone size: -; V gene: TRBV3-1/TRBV3-2
CDR3 DNA: TGTGCCAGTAGTAGAAGGGGTGACAATCAGCCCCAGCATTTT; CDR3 protein: CASSRRGDNQPQHF; D gene: -; J gene: TRBJ1-5; clone size: -; V gene: TRBV19
CDR3 DNA: TGTGCCAGCAGCCCCCCGACTAGCGGGGGCCTATACAATGAGCAGTTCTTC; CDR3 protein: CASSPPTSGGLYNEQFF; D gene: TRBD2; J gene: TRBJ2-1; clone size: -; V gene: TRBV5-4
CDR3 DNA: TGTGCCAGCAGTCCCCCGGGACCTCTTAATTCACCCCTCCACTTT; CDR3 protein: CASSPPGPLNSPLHF; D gene: -; J gene: TRBJ1-6; clone size: -; V gene: TRBV3-1/TRBV3-2
CDR3 DNA: TGCGCCAGCAGCCAAGATCAAGGGTATAACTATGGCTACACCTTC; CDR3 protein: CASSQDQGYNYGYTF; D gene: -; J gene: TRBJ1-2; clone size: -; V gene: TRBV4-1
CDR3 DNA: TGTGCCAGCAGCTTGGCGTTCCGAGATGGCTACACCTTC; CDR3 protein: CASSLAFRDGYTF; D gene: -; J gene: TRBJ1-2; clone size: -; V gene: TRBV5-4
CDR3 DNA: TGCGCCAGCAGCTTAGGACAGGGCCTAAGCACCGGGGAGCTGTTTTTT; CDR3 protein: CASSLGQGLSTGELFF; D gene: TRBD1; J gene: TRBJ2-2; clone size: -; V gene: TRBV5-1
CDR3 DNA: TGTGCCAGCAGTTTGGGGGTCGACTATGGCTACACCTTC; CDR3 protein: CASSLGVDYGYTF; D gene: -; J gene: TRBJ1-2; clone size: -; V gene: TRBV12-3/TRBV12-4
CDR3 DNA: TGCGCCAGCAGTGGTGGGACAGGGGGAACCTACGAGCAGTACTTC; CDR3 protein: CASSGGTGGTYEQYF; D gene: TRBD1; J gene: TRBJ2-7; clone size: -; V gene: TRBV10-1
CDR3 DNA: TGTGCCAGCAGCGTTGCGGGAGGAACCTACAATGAGCAGTTCTTC; CDR3 protein: CASSVAGGTYNEQFF; D gene: TRBD2; J gene: TRBJ2-1; clone size: -; V gene: TRBV9